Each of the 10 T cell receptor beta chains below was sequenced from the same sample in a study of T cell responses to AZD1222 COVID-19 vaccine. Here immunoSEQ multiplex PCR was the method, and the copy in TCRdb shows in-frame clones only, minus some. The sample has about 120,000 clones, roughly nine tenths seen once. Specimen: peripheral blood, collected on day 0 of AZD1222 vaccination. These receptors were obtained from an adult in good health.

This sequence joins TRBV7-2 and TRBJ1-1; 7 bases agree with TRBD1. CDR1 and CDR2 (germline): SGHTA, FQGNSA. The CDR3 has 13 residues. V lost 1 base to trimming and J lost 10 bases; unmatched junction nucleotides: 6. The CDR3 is CASSLDQGQRAFF. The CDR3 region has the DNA TGTGCCAGCAGCTTAGACCAGGGACAGAGAGCTTTCTTT. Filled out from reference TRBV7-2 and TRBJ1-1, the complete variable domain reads GAGVSQSPSNKVTEKGKDVELRCDPISGHTALYWYRQSLGQGLEFLIYFQGNSAPDKSGLPSDRFSAERTGGSVSTLTIQRTQQEDSAVYLCASSLDQGQRAFFGQGTRLTVV.

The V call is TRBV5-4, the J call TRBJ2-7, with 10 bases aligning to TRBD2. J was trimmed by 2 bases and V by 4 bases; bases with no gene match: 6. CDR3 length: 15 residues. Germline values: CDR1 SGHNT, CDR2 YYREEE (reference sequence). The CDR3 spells CASSLGLAAAYEQYF. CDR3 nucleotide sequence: TGTGCCAGCAGCCTCGGACTAGCGGCCGCCTACGAGCAGTACTTC.

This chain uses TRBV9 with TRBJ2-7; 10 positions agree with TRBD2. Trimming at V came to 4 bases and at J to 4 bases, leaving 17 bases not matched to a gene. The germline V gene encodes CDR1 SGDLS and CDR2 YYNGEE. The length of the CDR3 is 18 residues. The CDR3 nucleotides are TGTGCCAGCAGCCCCCCCCTCAGGGCTAGCGGGAGTGTATACGAGCAGTACTTC. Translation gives CASSPPLRASGSVYEQYF.

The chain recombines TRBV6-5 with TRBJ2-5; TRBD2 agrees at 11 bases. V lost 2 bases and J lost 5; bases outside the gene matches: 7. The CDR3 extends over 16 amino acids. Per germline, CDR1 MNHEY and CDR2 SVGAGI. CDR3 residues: CASSYGSASGRETQYF. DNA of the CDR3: TGTGCCAGCAGTTACGGGAGCGCTAGCGGGAGGGAGACCCAGTACTTC.

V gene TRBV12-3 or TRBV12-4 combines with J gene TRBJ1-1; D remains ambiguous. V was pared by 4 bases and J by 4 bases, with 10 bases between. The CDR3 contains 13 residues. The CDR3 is CASSYASGTEAFF. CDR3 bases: TGTGCCAGCAGTTACGCTAGTGGCACTGAAGCTTTCTTT.

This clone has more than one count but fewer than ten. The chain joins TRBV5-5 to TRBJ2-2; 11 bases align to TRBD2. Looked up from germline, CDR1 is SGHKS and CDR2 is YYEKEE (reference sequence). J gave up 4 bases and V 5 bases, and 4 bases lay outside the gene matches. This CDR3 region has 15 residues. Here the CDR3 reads CASRGTSGSTGELFF. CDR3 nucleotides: TGTGCCAGCAGGGGGACTAGCGGCTCCACCGGGGAGCTGTTTTTT.

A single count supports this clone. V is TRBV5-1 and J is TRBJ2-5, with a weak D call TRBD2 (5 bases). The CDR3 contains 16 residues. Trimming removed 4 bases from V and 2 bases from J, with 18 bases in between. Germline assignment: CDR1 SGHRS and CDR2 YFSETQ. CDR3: CASSPSVLLAQETQYF. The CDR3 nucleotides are TGCGCCAGCAGCCCATCAGTCCTCCTAGCACAAGAGACCCAGTACTTC.

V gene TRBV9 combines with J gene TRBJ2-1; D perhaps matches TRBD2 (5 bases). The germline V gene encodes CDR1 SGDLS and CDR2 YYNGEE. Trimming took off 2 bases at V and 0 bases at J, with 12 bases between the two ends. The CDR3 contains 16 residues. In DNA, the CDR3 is TGTGCCAGCAGCGTTTCCTCCGGGAACTCCTACAATGAGCAGTTCTTC. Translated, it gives CASSVSSGNSYNEQFF.

CDR3 coding DNA: TGTGCCACCGCGGGACTAGCGAATGAGCAGTACTTC. Its protein is CATAGLANEQYF. The rearrangement links TRBV27 to TRBJ2-7, with 10 bases lining up with TRBD2. The CDR3 contains 12 residues. Germline lookup yields CDR1 MNHEY and CDR2 SMNVEV (reference sequence). With V trimmed by 10 bases and J by 7 bases, 7 bases remained unmatched.

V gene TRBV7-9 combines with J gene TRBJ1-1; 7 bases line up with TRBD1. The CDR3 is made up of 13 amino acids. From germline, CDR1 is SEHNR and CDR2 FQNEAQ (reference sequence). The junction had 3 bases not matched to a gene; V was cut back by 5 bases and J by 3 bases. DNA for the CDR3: TGTGCCAGCAGCGTTCAGGGGGACACTGAAGCTTTCTTT. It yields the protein CASSVQGDTEAFF.